The next 29 T cell receptor beta chains were all read from a single sample in a study of type 1 regulatory T cells. Each CDR3 protein is one row after TCRdb ran MiXCR on the reads. The sample has tens of thousands of distinct CDR3 sequences; approximately 60% are singletons. Their cognate antigens are unknown. Material: cultured non-Tr1 T cells, either the whole culture or a sorted T cell fraction (not recorded which). These receptors were collected from a human donor in good health.

This chain links TRBV3-1 with TRBJ1-1, with 8 bases identical to TRBD1. CDR1 and CDR2 (germline): LGHDT, YNNKEL (reference sequence). The ends lost 8 bases at V and 4 bases at J; junction bases unmatched: 9. The CDR3 sequence is 14 residues long. The CDR3 loop is CASSLQGVITEAFF. The DNA of the CDR3 is TGTGCCAGCTCTTTACAGGGGGTTATCACTGAAGCTTTCTTT.

The chain links TRBV3-1 to TRBJ1-1, with 8 bases that match TRBD1. There are 15 residues in the CDR3. Unmatched junction bases numbered 7, after V lost 1 base and J lost 6 bases. Per the germline V gene, CDR1 is LGHDT and CDR2 is YNNKEL (reference sequence). The DNA for the CDR3 is TGTGCCAGCAGCCAAGGATCTGACAGGGGCTCTGAAGCTTTCTTT. This gives the protein CASSQGSDRGSEAFF.

The chain is built from TRBV19 and TRBJ1-1; TRBD1 matches at 9 bases. CDR1 is LNHDA and CDR2 is SQIVND in the germline V gene (reference sequence). Trimming at V came to 4 bases and at J to 1 base, leaving 7 bases not matched to a gene. The CDR3 loop spans 16 amino acids. The CDR3 is CASSKGTGQGNTEAFF. The CDR3 region has the DNA TGTGCCAGTAGTAAGGGGACAGGGCAAGGGAACACTGAAGCTTTCTTT.

The table lists this clonotype with a few counts. This chain links TRBV5-1 with TRBJ2-1; D is unclear. Germline values: CDR1 SGHRS, CDR2 YFSETQ. The CDR3 covers 15 residues. V lost 0 bases, J lost 0 bases, and 7 bases lay in between. CDR3 sequence reads: CASSLVQSSYNEQFF. The CDR3 nucleotides read TGCGCCAGCAGCTTGGTCCAGAGCTCCTACAATGAGCAGTTCTTC.

This sequence joins TRBV6-2 or TRBV6-3 and TRBJ2-7; the match to TRBD2 covers 13 bases. The CDR3 has 15 amino acids. V shed 6 bases, J shed 6 bases, and the junction held 8 bases outside the gene matches. Germline loops: CDR1 MNHEY, CDR2 SVGEGT. The CDR3 coding sequence is TGTGCCAGCAGCATTAGACTAGCGGGAGGACCCGAGCAGTACTTC. As protein: CASSIRLAGGPEQYF.

The table lists this clonotype with a count of one. The CDR3 sequence: CSARALLAGIYNEQFF. The CDR3 nucleotides read TGCAGTGCTAGAGCCCTTCTAGCGGGGATCTACAATGAGCAGTTCTTC. This chain joins TRBV20-1 and TRBJ2-1, with TRBD2 matching over 9 bases. Unmatched junction bases numbered 7, after V lost 1 base and J lost 3 bases. Germline V gene data show CDR1 as DFQATT and CDR2 as SNEGSKA (reference sequence). This CDR3 is 16 amino acids long.

The chain is built from TRBV7-8 and TRBJ1-1; D not resolved. Trimming removed 3 bases from V and 0 bases from J, with 11 bases in between. There are 15 residues in the CDR3. The germline gives CDR1 SGHVS, CDR2 FQNEAQ. CDR3 protein: CASSLKRQMNTEAFF. CDR3 DNA sequence: TGTGCCAGCAGCTTGAAGAGGCAGATGAACACTGAAGCTTTCTTT.

The chain couples TRBV12-3 or TRBV12-4 to TRBJ2-2; 7 bases line up with TRBD1. The ends lost 7 bases at V and 5 bases at J; junction bases unmatched: 7. CDR3 length: 14 residues. The DNA of the CDR3 is TGTGCCAGCATTAGAGGGGGCAAAACCGGGGAGCTGTTTTTT. Residues: CASIRGGKTGELFF.

This clonotype was observed a few times. CDR3 residues: CASSLVPSGRMGTDTQYF. DNA for the CDR3: TGTGCCAGCAGCTTAGTCCCTAGCGGGAGAATGGGCACAGATACGCAGTATTTT. This chain joins TRBV7-2 and TRBJ2-3; 10 positions agree with TRBD2. The germline gives CDR1 SGHTA, CDR2 FQGNSA. V dropped 1 base and J dropped 1; count of bases not matched to a gene: 8. This CDR3 has 18 residues.

This clonotype has just a few counts. The chain has TRBV4-1 and TRBJ1-6, with D unresolved. V was pared by 0 bases and J by 2 bases, with 5 bases between. There are 15 residues in the CDR3. Germline V gene lookup returns CDR1 MGHRA and CDR2 YSYEKL. CDR3 DNA sequence: TGCGCCAGCAGCCAAGATACCCCCTATAATTCACCCCTCCACTTT. This codes for CASSQDTPYNSPLHF.

The rearrangement joins TRBV7-9 to TRBJ2-3; 8 bases line up with TRBD1. J was trimmed by 2 bases and V by 5 bases; bases with no gene match: 6. CDR1 is SEHNR and CDR2 is FQNEAQ in the germline V gene (reference sequence). This CDR3 has 15 amino acids. The CDR3 sequence is CASSSIRGPTDTQYF. In nucleotides, the CDR3 is TGTGCCAGCAGCAGCATCAGGGGGCCCACAGATACGCAGTATTTT.

This rearrangement joins TRBV7-2 to TRBJ1-4; 9 positions agree with TRBD1. Germline CDR1 SGHTA, CDR2 FQGNSA. This CDR3 region has 14 residues. Losses at the gene ends were 8 bases for V and 8 bases for J; bases not matched to a gene: 9. The CDR3 loop is CASEQGAVGEKLFF. The CDR3 coding sequence is TGTGCCAGCGAACAGGGGGCAGTAGGGGAAAAACTGTTTTTT.

The chain has TRBV30 and TRBJ1-4, with a weak D call TRBD1 (5 bases). This CDR3 has 14 residues. Germline CDR1 GTSNPN, CDR2 SVGIG (reference sequence). Trimming took 4 bases from V and 8 from J, leaving 17 bases between them. CDR3 nucleotide sequence: TGTGCCTGGAATGGGGGTGTATACAGGGAAAAACTGTTTTTT. Encoded protein: CAWNGGVYREKLFF.

The rearrangement joins TRBV28 to TRBJ2-5; a weak D match, TRBD2 (6 bases). This CDR3 contains 12 residues. The germline gives CDR1 MDHEN, CDR2 SYDVKM. V was pared by 8 bases and J by 5 bases, with 12 bases between. The CDR3 sequence: CASSGDTETQYF. The CDR3 DNA is TGTGCCAGCTCGGGAGATACGGAGACCCAGTACTTC.

The table lists this clonotype with a few counts. The chain joins TRBV6-1 to TRBJ2-3, with 10 bases identical to TRBD2. CDR1 MNHNS and CDR2 SASEGT come from the germline V gene. V shed 8 bases and J 0 bases; nucleotides not matched to a gene: 5. This CDR3 region has 15 residues. The CDR3 DNA reads as TGTGCCAGCCAGCGGACTAGCGGTAGCACAGATACGCAGTATTTT. It is translated as CASQRTSGSTDTQYF.

This chain uses TRBV3-1 with TRBJ2-7; D is uncertain. The CDR3 is 12 residues long. V was pared by 1 base and J by 4 bases, with 5 bases between. Germline lookup yields CDR1 LGHDT and CDR2 YNNKEL (reference sequence). The CDR3 region has the DNA TGTGCCAGCAGCCAAGCGACGTACGAGCAGTACTTC. It is translated as CASSQATYEQYF.

The chain combines TRBV7-9 with TRBJ2-1; the match to TRBD2 covers 8 bases. The CDR3 sequence is 15 residues long. J gave up 4 bases and V 5 bases, and 7 bases lay outside the gene matches. Germline assignment: CDR1 SEHNR and CDR2 FQNEAQ (reference sequence). The CDR3 region has the DNA TGTGCCAGCAGCCAATCTAGCGGGCGATACAATGAGCAGTTCTTC. Translation: CASSQSSGRYNEQFF.

This rearrangement joins TRBV20-1 to TRBJ2-5; TRBD1 is a possible D gene (6 bases). Germline-derived CDR1 and CDR2 are DFQATT and SNEGSKA (reference sequence). The CDR3 runs 12 residues. Between the trimmed V and J ends, which lost 6 bases and 1 base, there was a span of 9 bases. CDR3 DNA sequence: TGCAGTGCCAGGGGACCCCAAGAGACCCAGTACTTC. It is translated as CSARGPQETQYF.

The chain has TRBV6-5 and TRBJ2-1; 10 positions match TRBD1. The CDR3 extends over 15 amino acids. CDR1 is MNHEY and CDR2 is SVGAGI in the germline V gene. V lost 5 bases and J lost 4; bases outside the gene matches: 5. The CDR3 sequence: CASSKTGGSYNEQFF. CDR3 in DNA: TGTGCCAGCAGTAAGACAGGGGGCAGTTACAATGAGCAGTTCTTC.

This chain joins TRBV10-3 and TRBJ2-6; the D gene is possibly TRBD1 (6 bases). Germline V gene data show CDR1 as ENHRY and CDR2 as SYGVKD. The CDR3 has 18 amino acids. Trimming removed 10 bases at V and 4 bases at J, with 26 bases between. CDR3 in amino acids: CATSRGNSGASGANVLTF. CDR3 DNA: TGTGCCACCTCTAGGGGGAATTCCGGGGCGTCCGGGGCCAACGTCCTGACTTTC.

The rearrangement uses TRBV7-2 and TRBJ2-2, with TRBD2 identical over 11 bases. Germline CDR1 is SGHTA and CDR2 is FQGNSA. The CDR3 is made up of 16 amino acids. After removal of 0 bases from V and 5 bases from J, the junction contained 2 bases not matched to a gene. The CDR3 DNA is TGTGCCAGCAGCTTAGCACTAGCGGGAGCTACCGGGGAGCTGTTTTTT. This translates into CASSLALAGATGELFF.

DNA of the CDR3: TGTGCCAGCAGTGAAACCGGGACTAGAGGAGATACGCAGTATTTT. Protein: CASSETGTRGDTQYF. The chain is built from TRBV6-4 and TRBJ2-3, with TRBD2 matching 8 bases. V lost 3 bases, J lost 5 bases, and 7 bases stayed unmatched. The germline CDR1 and CDR2 sequences are MRHNA and SNTAGT. The CDR3 runs 15 residues.

J is TRBJ2-7 and V is TRBV27; TRBD1 matches at 7 bases. Germline-derived CDR1 and CDR2 are MNHEY and SMNVEV (reference sequence). This CDR3 contains 15 residues. V trimming: 5 bases; J trimming: 2 bases; junction bases outside the gene matches: 9. CDR3 loop: CASSTPTGYPYEQYF. CDR3 in DNA: TGTGCCAGCAGTACCCCGACAGGGTATCCCTACGAGCAGTACTTC.

This clonotype was counted between two and nine times. The chain is built from TRBV7-2 and TRBJ2-2; possible D gene TRBD1, 6 bases. The CDR3 sequence is 15 residues long. Germline V gene data show CDR1 as SGHTA and CDR2 as FQGNSA. Trimming cost V 5 bases and J 1 base, with 11 bases left between them. CDR3 sequence reads: CASSLQGRNTGELFF. CDR3 in DNA: TGTGCCAGCAGCCTTCAGGGGAGGAACACCGGGGAGCTGTTTTTT.

A word on this clonotype: At one end the junction does not follow the germline gene, possibly because of a read error. The rearrangement links TRBV12-5 to TRBJ1-1, with 8 bases lining up with TRBD1. Looked up from germline, CDR1 is LGHNT and CDR2 is FRNRAP. This CDR3 contains 15 residues. CDR3 bases: TGTGTTAGTGGCCCGGACAGGGCGGTGAACACTGAAGCTTTCTTT. This sequence encodes CVSGPDRAVNTEAFF.

CDR3 in DNA: TGCAGTGCTCTAGGGTTGGAGACCCAGTACTTC. Translated, it gives CSALGLETQYF. V usage is TRBV20-1 and J usage is TRBJ2-5; D gene ambiguous. The V gene's germline CDR1 is DFQATT and CDR2 SNEGSKA (reference sequence). Trimming took 5 bases from V and 5 from J, leaving 9 bases between them. There are 11 residues in the CDR3.

V and J are TRBV20-1 and TRBJ2-1, with 9 bases that match TRBD2. The CDR3 length is 15 residues. Germline CDR1 is DFQATT and CDR2 is SNEGSKA (reference sequence). V shed 5 bases and J 2 bases; nucleotides not matched to a gene: 7. The CDR3 region is CSAAIPSGAYNEQFF. CDR3 in DNA: TGCAGTGCTGCAATTCCTAGCGGGGCCTACAATGAGCAGTTCTTC.

The table lists this clonotype with a few counts. The chain joins TRBV7-9 to TRBJ1-2; D unresolved. The CDR3 consists of 13 residues. V was pared by 2 bases and J by 11 bases, with 15 bases between. Germline-derived CDR1 and CDR2 are SEHNR and FQNEAQ (reference sequence). CDR3 nucleotide sequence: TGTGCCAGCAGCTTAAACGGGCCCGATGTGTACACCTTC. This gives the protein CASSLNGPDVYTF.

This clonotype was seen more than once but under ten times. The rearrangement links TRBV7-2 to TRBJ1-5; 10 bases are a match to TRBD1. This CDR3 has 16 amino acids. Looked up from germline, CDR1 is SGHTA and CDR2 is FQGNSA. J gave up 2 bases and V 5 bases, and 6 bases lay outside the gene matches. The CDR3 DNA reads as TGTGCCAGCAGCGTATCCGGGACAGGGGGCAATCAGCCCCAGCATTTT. This codes for CASSVSGTGGNQPQHF.